This note documents a single T cell receptor beta chain sequence. What it recognizes is unknown. This sample is drawn from a study of breast tumors, draining lymph nodes, adjacent tissues. The study's findings and limits: Findings are consistent with lymph node origin and intratumoral expansion of most tumor T cells. Luminal-like breast cancer showed significantly greater tumor-nontumor repertoire similarity than basal-like breast cancer did. Compared with lymph nodes, tumors were less diverse; compared with nontumor tissue, more. Data only fit, rather than demonstrated, lymph node origin of most tumor T cells.

MiXCR, run by TCRdb on the multiplex PCR reads, gives a single entry per CDR3 protein. The data hold fewer than 200,000 distinct CDR3 sequences, with approximately 30% observed a single time. Breast cancer patients provided tissue from their axillary draining lymph nodes. The CDR3 runs 15 residues. Trimming cost V 4 bases and J 4 bases, with 13 bases left between them. CDR1 and CDR2 (germline): SEHNR, FQNEAQ (reference sequence). The receptor was isolated from a female donor with breast cancer. Some clones in this sample may be carry-over from other donors' samples. The chain links TRBV7-9 to TRBJ1-4; D call uncertain. The sequenced sample consisted of axillary lymph node tissue. CDR3 residues: CASSSLDGNNEKLFF. CDR3 coding DNA: TGTGCCAGCAGCTCCCTGGACGGGAATAATGAAAAACTGTTTTTT.